This T cell receptor beta chain is drawn from a study of spatial heterogeneity in lung cancer. Time point described: sample taken at primary tumor resection. Unsorted samples of tumor, nontumor lung or frozen PBMC had their whole RNA sequenced. Of note for this clonotype: Its antigen is not identified.

Study outcomes and limitations: Relative to follow-up, resection was when ubiquitous expanded tumor TCRs appeared more in blood.

MiXCR, run by TCRdb on the 5' RACE reads, gives a single entry per CDR3 protein. The table has more than 75,000 distinct CDR3 sequences, 10% to 15% seen once. Per germline, CDR1 SGDLS and CDR2 YYNGEE. After removal of 3 bases from V and 10 bases from J, the junction contained 8 bases not matched to a gene. The CDR3 has 14 amino acids. This clonotype was sampled from a male donor with early-stage non-small cell lung cancer. This specimen was PBMCs, taken at surgery. The chain recombines TRBV9 with TRBJ2-1, with TRBD2 matching 9 bases. Written as DNA, the CDR3 is TGTGCCAGCAGCGGGGGGCTAGCGGGATGGGAGCAGTTCTTC. It yields the protein CASSGGLAGWEQFF.